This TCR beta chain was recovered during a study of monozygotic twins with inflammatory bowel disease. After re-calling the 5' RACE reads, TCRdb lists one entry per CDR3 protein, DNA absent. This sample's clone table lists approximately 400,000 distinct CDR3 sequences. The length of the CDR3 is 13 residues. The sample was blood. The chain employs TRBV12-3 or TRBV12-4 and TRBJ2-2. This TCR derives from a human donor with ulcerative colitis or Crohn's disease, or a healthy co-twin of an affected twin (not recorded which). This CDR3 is CASSFRFFGELFF.